The rows below give T cell receptor beta chains drawn from one sample of a study of cytomegalovirus exposure and HLA in healthy donors. Repertoires were generated with immunoSEQ multiplex PCR, while TCRdb's copy carries only in-frame clones and drops some. In the table there are 150,000 to 200,000 clones, 82% of which are singletons. Sequencing used PBMCs. The source of these receptors is a middle-aged man in good health and CMV-seronegative. The CDR3 runs from the conserved cysteine through the conserved F or W. The D gene is left open where the match is weak. Clone size is stated in some rows and not others, as once, few, many or a class when expanded.

j_call,d_call,v_call,clone_size,cdr3_nt,cdr3_aa
TRBJ2-1,-,TRBV29-1,-,TGCAGCGTAGCCGAGGGTTACAATGAGCAGTTCTTC,CSVAEGYNEQFF
TRBJ1-2,-,TRBV7-9,-,TGTGCCAGCAGCTTCGGCTATGGCTACACCTTC,CASSFGYGYTF
TRBJ2-7,TRBD2,TRBV2,-,TGTGCCAGCAAGGATCACAGCGGGACCCCCTCCGAGCAGTACTTC,CASKDHSGTPSEQYF
TRBJ2-7,TRBD1,TRBV5-4,-,TGTGCCAGCAGCTTGCGACAGGGGGAGGTCTACGAGCAGTACTTC,CASSLRQGEVYEQYF
TRBJ2-1,-,TRBV5-1,-,TGCGCCAGCAGCCGAGCCGGCTCCTACAATGAGCAGTTCTTC,CASSRAGSYNEQFF
TRBJ1-2,-,TRBV4-3,few,TGCGCCAGCAGCCAAGATGGGTGGGGCGACTATGGCTACACCTTC,CASSQDGWGDYGYTF
TRBJ2-5,-,TRBV4-3,-,TGCGCCAGCAGCCAGGGGAGGCACCAAGAGACCCAGTACTTC,CASSQGRHQETQYF
TRBJ1-6,-,TRBV7-9,-,TGTTCCAGCAGCCCCCCGGGTGGTCCCCTCCACTTT,CSSSPPGGPLHF
TRBJ1-1,TRBD1,TRBV7-9,-,TGTGCCAGCAAACGGACAGGGGACACTGAAGCTTTCTTT,CASKRTGDTEAFF
TRBJ1-1,-,TRBV19,-,TGTGCCAGTAGTATACAAGCGATGAACACTGAAGCTTTCTTT,CASSIQAMNTEAFF
TRBJ1-1,TRBD1,TRBV12-5,-,TGTGCTAGTGGCCGAGGGGGCTCGAGCACTGAAGCTTTCTTT,CASGRGGSSTEAFF
TRBJ1-6,TRBD1,TRBV28,-,TGTGCCAGCAGGCCCCGGACAGGGGGCGGATCACCCCTCCACTTT,CASRPRTGGGSPLHF
TRBJ2-5,TRBD2,TRBV7-2,few,TGTGCCAGCAGCTTAACTCCTAGCGGGGGCCGGGAGACCCAGTACTTC,CASSLTPSGGRETQYF
TRBJ2-3,-,TRBV5-1,-,TGCGCCAGCAGCTTTCAGGGGCCACCCACAGATACGCAGTATTTT,CASSFQGPPTDTQYF
TRBJ1-2,-,TRBV7-2,-,TGTGCCAGCAGCCAACCAGGGAACTATGGCTACACCTTC,CASSQPGNYGYTF
TRBJ2-5,-,TRBV7-2,-,TGTGCCAGCGCCCCCCGGCTAGCGAAAGAGACCCAGTACTTC,CASAPRLAKETQYF
TRBJ2-2,-,TRBV29-1,-,TGCAGCGTTGTAAGTTCGCGGGACGGGAACACCGGGGAGCTGTTTTTT,CSVVSSRDGNTGELFF
TRBJ2-2,TRBD2,TRBV7-2,-,TGTGCCAGCAGCCCAGCGGGGGTCAACACCGGGGAGCTGTTTTTT,CASSPAGVNTGELFF
TRBJ2-3,-,TRBV2,-,TGTGCCAGCAGCGGGGACAACACAGATACGCAGTATTTT,CASSGDNTDTQYF
TRBJ1-5,TRBD1,TRBV23-1,-,TGCGCCAGAAGGACAGGTCGGAGCAATCAGCCCCAGCATTTT,CARRTGRSNQPQHF
TRBJ1-1,TRBD1,TRBV5-1,-,TGCGCCAGCAGCAAGAGAGGCGGGGCGGGACAGGGGAATCGGAACACTGAAGCTTTCTTT,CASSKRGGAGQGNRNTEAFF
TRBJ2-3,-,TRBV28,-,TGTGCCAGCAGTCCACCCGGGGTCCGCACAGATACGCAGTATTTT,CASSPPGVRTDTQYF
TRBJ1-2,-,TRBV4-2,-,TGTGCCAGCAGCCAAGATATGTCGACAGGAGTCTATGGCTACACCTTC,CASSQDMSTGVYGYTF
TRBJ1-1,-,TRBV29-1,-,TGCAGCGTTGGGTGGGGGGGCGAAGCTTTCTTT,CSVGWGGEAFF
TRBJ1-4,TRBD1,TRBV28,-,TGTGCCAGCAGCCTGACAGGGAAACTGTTTTTT,CASSLTGKLFF
TRBJ2-7,-,TRBV7-2,-,TGTGCCAGCAGCCAGACACCCCTCTACGAGCAGTACTTC,CASSQTPLYEQYF
TRBJ2-2,-,TRBV28,-,TGTGCCAGCAGCGCCACCAGGGGGGGCAGCGGGAGTCCCACCGGGGAGCTGTTTTTT,CASSATRGGSGSPTGELFF
TRBJ2-7,-,TRBV7-6,-,TGTGCCAGCAGCTTAGAAGACAGTTCCTACGAGCAGTACTTC,CASSLEDSSYEQYF
TRBJ2-5,-,TRBV27,-,TGTGCCAGCAGTTTAGGCGGGGAGAGTGGAGAGACCCAGTACTTC,CASSLGGESGETQYF
TRBJ1-3,-,TRBV5-8,-,TGTGCCAGCAGCTTGGGACAGGTGATAAGCTCTGGAAACACCATATATTTT,CASSLGQVISSGNTIYF
TRBJ2-7,-,TRBV6-5,-,TGTGCCAGCAGTTACTCGAACCCGGACAGTTCCGAGCAGTACTTC,CASSYSNPDSSEQYF
TRBJ2-4,-,TRBV20-1,-,TGCAGTGCCCCGGCCGGACACCTGCAGAACTTC,CSAPAGHLQNF
TRBJ2-7,-,TRBV2,-,TGTGCCACCCACTCCGAGGGAGGGGGCGAGCAGTACTTC,CATHSEGGGEQYF
TRBJ2-5,-,TRBV7-3,-,TGTGCCAGCAGCTTTTTAGGGGATGGCGAGACCCAGTACTTC,CASSFLGDGETQYF
TRBJ1-6,-,TRBV2,-,TGTGCCAGCAGTGTGACGGAGGAATCACCCCTCCACTTT,CASSVTEESPLHF
TRBJ2-3,TRBD2,TRBV7-3,-,TGTGCCAGCAGCTTTACGGGGAGGGGGCAGTATTTT,CASSFTGRGQYF
TRBJ2-3,TRBD2,TRBV11-2,-,TGTGCCAGCAGCCGACTAGCGGGCGCAGATACGCAGTATTTT,CASSRLAGADTQYF
TRBJ2-3,TRBD2,TRBV6-4,-,TGTGCCAGCAGTGACGGGTCGGGAGGGCCCACAGATACGCAGTATTTT,CASSDGSGGPTDTQYF